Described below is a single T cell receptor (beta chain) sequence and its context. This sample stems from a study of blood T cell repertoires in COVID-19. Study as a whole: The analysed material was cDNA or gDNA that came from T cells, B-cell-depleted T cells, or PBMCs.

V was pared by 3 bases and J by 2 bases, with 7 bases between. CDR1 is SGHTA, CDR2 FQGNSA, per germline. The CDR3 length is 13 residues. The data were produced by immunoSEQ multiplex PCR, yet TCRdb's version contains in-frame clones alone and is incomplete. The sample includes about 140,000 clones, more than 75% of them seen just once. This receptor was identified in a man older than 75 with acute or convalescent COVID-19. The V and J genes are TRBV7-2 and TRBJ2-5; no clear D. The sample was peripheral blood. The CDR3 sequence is CASSFTRQETQYF. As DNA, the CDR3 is TGTGCCAGCAGCTTTACAAGACAAGAGACCCAGTACTTC.